Sequencing of this T cell receptor (beta chain) was carried out in a study of blood T cell repertoires in COVID-19. Study summary: The samples span acute and convalescent COVID-19 from the United States, Italy and Spain. PBMCs, B-cell-depleted T cells, or T cells were the source of the cDNA or gDNA that made up the material.

Trimming pared 0 bases from V and 3 bases from J, leaving 11 bases between. Germline CDR1 SGHTA, CDR2 FQGNSA. This CDR3 spans 15 amino acids. Original analysis: The assay estimated nucleated cells by amplifying reference gene primers. Assay used: immunoSEQ multiplex PCR; TCRdb lists only in-frame clones, some missing. The D gene and trimming were derived from the DNA, and the V and J assignments and clone size from that table. The table shows 290,000 or so clones, with almost 85% occurring only once. This clone has a handful of counts. V usage is TRBV7-2 and J usage is TRBJ1-2; no clear D. This TCR came from a man aged 50 or older with active or convalescent COVID-19. Sequenced input: peripheral blood. This CDR3 is CASSLALNRDYGYTF. The DNA for the CDR3 is TGTGCCAGCAGCTTAGCACTAAACCGGGACTATGGCTACACCTTC. The variable domain in full, with the rest retrieved from reference TRBV7-2 and TRBJ1-2, is GAGVSQSPSNKVTEKGKDVELRCDPISGHTALYWYRQSLGQGLEFLIYFQGNSAPDKSGLPSDRFSAERTGGSVSTLTIQRTQQEDSAVYLCASSLALNRDYGYTFGSGTRLTVV.